What follows describes a single T cell receptor beta chain. The target antigen is unknown. The length of the CDR3 is 16 residues. Patients got ipilimumab 1 mg/kg beginning 14 to 28 days post-transplant. Patients received nivolumab 3 mg/kg at weeks 1, 4, 7, 10, then fortnightly to week 26. The sample belongs to a study of ipilimumab plus nivolumab after autologous stem cell transplantation. Study-level findings and limits: Authors suggest TCR repertoire, Treg phenotype and gut microbiota support further study.

Produced via immunoSEQ multiplex PCR; TCRdb's table is partial and in-frame only. Of approximately 16,000 clones in the sample, roughly 74% were seen once. The material was PBMCs, obtained in a trial of ipilimumab plus nivolumab as post-transplant consolidation. The clonotype comes from a male donor with primary mediastinal lymphoma. The V call is TRBV21-1, the J call TRBJ2-7. TRBV21-1 is an annotated pseudogene. The CDR3 coding sequence is TGTGCCAGCAGCAAAGGGGATAAAGGCTTCTCCTACGAGCAGTACTTC. Its protein product is CASSKGDKGFSYEQYF.